This T cell receptor (beta chain) emerged from a study of cytomegalovirus exposure and HLA in healthy donors. It was with 60 Vbeta and 13 Jbeta primers that the PCR ran. Repertoires were generated with immunoSEQ multiplex PCR, while TCRdb's copy carries only in-frame clones and drops some. Of some 110,000 clones listed, 70% to 80% are singletons. CDR3 length: 15 residues. V shed 4 bases, J shed 3 bases, and the junction held 0 bases outside the gene matches. The V gene's germline CDR1 is MNHEY and CDR2 SMNVEV (reference sequence). This clonotype was sampled from a man over 45 in good health and CMV-seropositive. The specimen was PBMCs. The chain links TRBV27 to TRBJ2-1; 13 bases are a match to TRBD2. The CDR3 bases are TGTGCCAGCAGTTGGACTAGCGGGAGCTACAATGAGCAGTTCTTC. Its translation is CASSWTSGSYNEQFF.